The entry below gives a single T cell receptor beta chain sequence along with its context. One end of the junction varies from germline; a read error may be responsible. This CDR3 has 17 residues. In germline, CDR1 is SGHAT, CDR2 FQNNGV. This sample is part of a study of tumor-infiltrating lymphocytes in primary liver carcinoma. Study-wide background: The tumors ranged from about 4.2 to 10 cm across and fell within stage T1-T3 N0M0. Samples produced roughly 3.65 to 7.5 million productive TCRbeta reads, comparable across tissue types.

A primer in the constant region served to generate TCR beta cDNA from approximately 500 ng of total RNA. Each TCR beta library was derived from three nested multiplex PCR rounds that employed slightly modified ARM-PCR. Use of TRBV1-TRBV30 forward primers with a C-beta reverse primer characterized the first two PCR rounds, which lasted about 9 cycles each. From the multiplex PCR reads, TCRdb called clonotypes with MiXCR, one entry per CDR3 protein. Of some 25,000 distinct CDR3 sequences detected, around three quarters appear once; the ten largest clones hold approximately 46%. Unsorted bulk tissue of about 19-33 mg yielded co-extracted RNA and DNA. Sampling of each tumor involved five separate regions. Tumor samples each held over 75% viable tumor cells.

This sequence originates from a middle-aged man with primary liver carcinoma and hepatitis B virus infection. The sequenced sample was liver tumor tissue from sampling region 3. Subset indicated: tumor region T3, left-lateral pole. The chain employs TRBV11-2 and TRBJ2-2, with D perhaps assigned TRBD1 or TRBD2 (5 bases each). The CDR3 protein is CPSGLALGGADTGELFF. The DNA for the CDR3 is TGTCCCAGCGGCTTAGCATTAGGTGGGGCGGACACCGGGGAGCTGTTTTTT. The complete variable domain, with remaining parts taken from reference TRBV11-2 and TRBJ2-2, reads EAGVAQSPRYKIIEKRQSVAFWCNPISGHATLYWYQQILGQGPKLLIQFQNNGVVDDSQLPKDRFSAERLKGVDSTLKIQPAKLEDSAVYLCPSGLALGGADTGELFFGEGSRLTVL.